A selection of T cell receptor beta chains follows, all from one sample in a study of shared clonotypes between healthy human individuals. TCRdb keeps only in-frame clones here, not all; method: immunoSEQ multiplex PCR. The sample holds about 1.1 million clones, more than 75% seen once. What was sequenced was memory CD4+ T cells from PBMCs. The source of these receptors is a young man in good health. Some clones in this sample may be carry-over from other donors' samples. The CDR3 runs from the conserved cysteine through the conserved F or W. The D gene is left open where the match is weak.

TRBV27,TRBJ1-3,.,CASSLRGSGNTIYF
TRBV9,TRBJ1-3,TRBD1,CASSVVQGAPGNTIYF
TRBV27,TRBJ2-7,.,CASSTYPGHREQYF
TRBV5-4,TRBJ1-3,.,CASRPMESGNTIYF
TRBV11-1,TRBJ2-1,.,CASSLALSRPEQFF
TRBV5-1,TRBJ2-1,TRBD2,CASSSTSGAYNEQFF
TRBV5-6,TRBJ1-4,TRBD1,CASSSTTGGGEKLFF
TRBV21-1,TRBJ2-7,.,CASSSKTPGTDPYEQYF
TRBV15,TRBJ2-1,TRBD1,CATSRVGRGHYNEQFF
TRBV19,TRBJ1-5,.,CASGQLNQPQHF
TRBV2,TRBJ2-1,.,CASTGGNEQFF
TRBV7-3,TRBJ2-1,.,CASSESGAYNEQFF
TRBV29-1,TRBJ2-7,.,CSVGELNEQYF
TRBV30,TRBJ1-1,.,CATSGGRSQTEAFF
TRBV5-1,TRBJ2-3,TRBD2,CASSLELAGVGADTQYF
TRBV29-1,TRBJ2-7,TRBD1,CSVEINGQGTSYEQYF
TRBV18,TRBJ2-4,.,CASSGEFKNIQYF
TRBV4-1,TRBJ1-1,.,CASSFGHMNTEAFF
TRBV10-3,TRBJ2-1,TRBD2,CAIRLSGSKAVGDEQFF
TRBV11-2,TRBJ1-1,.,CASSLQGGVTEAFF
TRBV5-6,TRBJ1-5,.,CASSSRRGQPQHF
TRBV25-1,TRBJ2-5,.,CASSEFVGANQETQYF
TRBV5-1,TRBJ1-1,.,CASSYGQMNTEAFF
TRBV18,TRBJ1-1,TRBD1,CASSTTGGWTEAFF
TRBV5-1,TRBJ2-1,TRBD1,CASSLDRGDYNEQFF
TRBV7-9,TRBJ2-7,TRBD1,CASSARDRDSSYEQYF
TRBV14,TRBJ2-4,.,CASSQRLNKNIQYF
TRBV28,TRBJ2-1,.,CASPPTLAPTVYNEQFF